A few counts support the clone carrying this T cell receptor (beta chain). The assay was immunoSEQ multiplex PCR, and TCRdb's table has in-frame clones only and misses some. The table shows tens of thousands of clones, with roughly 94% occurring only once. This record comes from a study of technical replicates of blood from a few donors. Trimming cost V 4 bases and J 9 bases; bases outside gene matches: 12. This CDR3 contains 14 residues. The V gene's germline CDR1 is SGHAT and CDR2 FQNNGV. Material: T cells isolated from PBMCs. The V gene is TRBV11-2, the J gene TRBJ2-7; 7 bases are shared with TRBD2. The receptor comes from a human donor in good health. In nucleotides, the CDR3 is TGTGCCAGCAGCTCTCAGGGAGGGAATTCGGCGCAGTACTTC. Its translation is CASSSQGGNSAQYF.